What follows is one T cell receptor (beta chain) and its context. Per germline, CDR1 SGHKS and CDR2 YYEKEE (reference sequence). The CDR3 runs 16 residues. The V and J ends lost 1 base and 9 bases, in that order; junction bases with no gene match: 15. These data originate in a study of technical replicates of blood from a handful of donors. The data were produced by immunoSEQ multiplex PCR, yet TCRdb's version contains in-frame clones alone and is incomplete. This table holds 75,000 to 85,000 clones, approximately 96% found once. The chain couples TRBV5-5 to TRBJ2-7; TRBD2 agrees at 8 bases. The TCR originated in a human donor in good health. Sequenced: T cells isolated from PBMCs. As DNA, the CDR3 is TGTGCCAGCAGCTTGTTGGAGCGGGAGCTCGGAGTAGGGCAGTACTTC. Translating gives CASSLLERELGVGQYF.